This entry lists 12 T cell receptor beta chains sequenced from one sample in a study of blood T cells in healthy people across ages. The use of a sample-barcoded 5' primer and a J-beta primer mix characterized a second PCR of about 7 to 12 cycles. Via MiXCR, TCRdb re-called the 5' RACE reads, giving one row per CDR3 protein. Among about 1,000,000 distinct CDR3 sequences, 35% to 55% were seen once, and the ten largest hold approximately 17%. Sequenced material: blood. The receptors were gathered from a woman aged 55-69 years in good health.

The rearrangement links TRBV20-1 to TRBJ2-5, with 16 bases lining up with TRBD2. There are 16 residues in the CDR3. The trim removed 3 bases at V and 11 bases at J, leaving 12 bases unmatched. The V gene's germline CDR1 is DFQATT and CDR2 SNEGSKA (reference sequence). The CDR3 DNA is TGCAGTGCTAGCGGGGGTTCGGGACTAGCGGGAGGGGAGCAGTACTTC. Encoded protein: CSASGGSGLAGGEQYF.

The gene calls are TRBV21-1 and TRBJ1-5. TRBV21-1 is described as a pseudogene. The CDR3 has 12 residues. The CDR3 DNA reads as TGTGCCAGCAGCCGGATCTATCAGCCCCAGCATTTT. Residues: CASSRIYQPQHF.

Written as DNA, the CDR3 is TGCGCCAGCAGCTTTACGGCAGGAGAGCAGTACTTC. This gives the protein CASSFTAGEQYF. The chain employs TRBV4-1 and TRBJ2-7; D is undetermined. Deletions cut 5 bases from V and 7 bases from J, with 12 bases between. CDR3 size: 12 residues. Germline values: CDR1 MGHRA, CDR2 YSYEKL.

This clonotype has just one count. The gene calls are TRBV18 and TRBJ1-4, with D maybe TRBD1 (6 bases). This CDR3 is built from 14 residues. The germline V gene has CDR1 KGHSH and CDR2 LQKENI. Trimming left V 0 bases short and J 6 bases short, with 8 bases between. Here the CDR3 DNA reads TGTGCCAGCTCACCACCGAACAGGGATGAAAAACTGTTTTTT. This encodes CASSPPNRDEKLFF.

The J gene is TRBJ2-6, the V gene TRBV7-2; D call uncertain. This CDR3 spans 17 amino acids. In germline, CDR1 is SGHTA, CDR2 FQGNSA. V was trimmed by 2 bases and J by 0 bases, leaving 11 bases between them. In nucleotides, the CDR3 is TGTGCCAGCAGCTTAATTGCGGTCCACTCTGGGGCCAACGTCCTGACTTTC. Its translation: CASSLIAVHSGANVLTF.

The CDR3 DNA reads as TGTGCCAGCAGGATATCGGGACAGGGTGCGGGCGAGCAGTACTTC. Protein sequence: CASRISGQGAGEQYF. The chain uses TRBV6-1 and TRBJ2-7; 9 bases are a match to TRBD1. Unmatched junction bases numbered 12, after V lost 6 bases and J lost 6 bases. The CDR3 is made up of 15 amino acids. CDR1 is MNHNS, CDR2 SASEGT, per germline.

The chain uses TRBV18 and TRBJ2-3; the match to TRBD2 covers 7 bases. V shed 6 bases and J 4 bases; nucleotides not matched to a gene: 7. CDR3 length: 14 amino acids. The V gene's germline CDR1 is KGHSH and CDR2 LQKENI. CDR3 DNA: TGTGCCAGCTCGCCGCGGGAGAGGGCAGATACGCAGTATTTT. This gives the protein CASSPRERADTQYF.

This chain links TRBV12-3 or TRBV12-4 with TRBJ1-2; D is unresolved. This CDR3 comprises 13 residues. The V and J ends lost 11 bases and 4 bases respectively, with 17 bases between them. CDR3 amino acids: CAGTLGVSYGYTF. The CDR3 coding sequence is TGTGCCGGCACCCTAGGTGTCTCCTATGGCTACACCTTC.

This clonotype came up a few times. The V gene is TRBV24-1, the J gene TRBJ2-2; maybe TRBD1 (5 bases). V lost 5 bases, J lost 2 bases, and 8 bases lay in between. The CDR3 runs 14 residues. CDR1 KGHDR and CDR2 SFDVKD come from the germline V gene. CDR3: CATSGRGNTGELFF. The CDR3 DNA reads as TGTGCCACCAGTGGTAGGGGAAACACCGGGGAGCTGTTTTTT.

The CDR3 sequence: CSASRLFNEQFF. The CDR3 DNA sequence: TGCAGTGCTTCCCGACTTTTCAATGAGCAGTTCTTC. The rearrangement uses TRBV20-1 and TRBJ2-1; D is unresolved. This CDR3 comprises 12 residues. Germline V gene data show CDR1 as DFQATT and CDR2 as SNEGSKA (reference sequence). Between the trimmed V and J ends, which lost 5 bases and 6 bases, there was a span of 11 bases.

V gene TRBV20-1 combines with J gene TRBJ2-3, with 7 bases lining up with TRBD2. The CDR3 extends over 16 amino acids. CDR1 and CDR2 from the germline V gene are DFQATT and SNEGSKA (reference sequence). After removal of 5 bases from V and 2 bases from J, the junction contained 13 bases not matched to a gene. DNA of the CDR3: TGCAGTGCTCTCCATAGCGGGCTAAAATACACAGATACGCAGTATTTT. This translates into CSALHSGLKYTDTQYF.

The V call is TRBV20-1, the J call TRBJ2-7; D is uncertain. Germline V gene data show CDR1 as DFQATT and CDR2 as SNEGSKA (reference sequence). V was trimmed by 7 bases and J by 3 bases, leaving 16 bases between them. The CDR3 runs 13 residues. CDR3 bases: TGCAGTGTCTCCTCTAGGGCGGTCTACGAGCAGTACTTC. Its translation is CSVSSRAVYEQYF.